The clone carrying this T cell receptor beta chain appeared once. The CDR3 sequence is 13 residues long. From germline, CDR1 is MNHNY and CDR2 SVGAGI (reference sequence). V lost 3 bases to trimming and J lost 7 bases, with 12 bases between them. This entry belongs to a study of control samples from healthy donors and cancer patients. Clones were read by immunoSEQ multiplex PCR, and TCRdb kept only the in-frame ones, dropping some. The sample has some 190,000 clones; about nine tenths are singletons. The sample was blood. The chain couples TRBV6-6 to TRBJ1-2; D is undetermined. The receptor's source is a man aged 30-40 years in good health. Here the CDR3 reads CASSYNSDSGYTF. CDR3 nucleotide sequence: TGTGCCAGCAGTTATAACTCAGATAGTGGCTACACCTTC.